The 31 T cell receptor beta chains given below trace back to one sample, sequenced in a study of post-analysis software for immune sequencing data. Carried by the TCR beta cDNA libraries were unique molecular identifiers. TCRdb fed the PCR reads into MiXCR, producing one record per CDR3 protein. The table shows approximately 730,000 distinct CDR3 sequences, with about 27% occurring only once. Regarding the study as a whole: TRBV5-6, TRBV5-1 and TRBV20-1 belonged to a set of about five TRBV segments that were more frequent in patients than controls.

No antigen has been assigned to these receptors. The sequencing sample was made of blood. The receptors were gathered from a girl aged 10 to 17 with multiple sclerosis.

This clonotype was seen repeatedly, ten times or more. The chain is built from TRBV6-6 and TRBJ2-7; D is unresolved. The ends were cut back, 6 bases at V and 2 bases at J, with 20 bases in the middle. The CDR3 sequence is 16 residues long. Germline V gene lookup returns CDR1 MNHNY and CDR2 SVGAGI (reference sequence). CDR3 coding DNA: TGTGCCAGCAGCCTACGAGCGACCGGAGTGGCCTACGAGCAGTACTTC. Translated: CASSLRATGVAYEQYF.

The DNA for the CDR3 is TGCAGTGCGCCGTCGGGGGTCGGCGAGCAGTACTTC. This encodes CSAPSGVGEQYF. The chain is built from TRBV20-1 and TRBJ2-4; possibly TRBD2 for D (6 bases). The end of the DNA aligns better with TRBJ2-7, so the J call may be wrong. There are 12 residues in the CDR3. CDR1 DFQATT and CDR2 SNEGSKA come from the germline V gene (reference sequence).

This sequence joins TRBV20-1 and TRBJ2-5, with D unclear. The length of the CDR3 is 14 residues. Germline loops: CDR1 DFQATT, CDR2 SNEGSKA (reference sequence). The ends were cut back, 4 bases at V and 1 base at J, with 13 bases in the middle. The CDR3 sequence is CSATLPRGQETQYF. Written as DNA, the CDR3 is TGCAGTGCTACACTCCCCCGAGGCCAAGAGACCCAGTACTTC.

This sequence joins TRBV12-5 and TRBJ1-2, with no clear D. V lost 2 bases and J 1 base, leaving 5 bases between the germline ends. The CDR3 consists of 13 residues. Germline loops: CDR1 LGHNT, CDR2 FRNRAP. The CDR3 bases are TGTGCTAGTGGTTTGCCCCTTAACTATGGCTACACCTTC. It specifies CASGLPLNYGYTF.

This sequence joins TRBV4-1 and TRBJ1-4, with 8 positions matching TRBD1. Germline V CDR1 and CDR2: MGHRA, YSYEKL. The V gene end was trimmed by 1 base and the J gene end by 4 bases; junction bases not matched to a gene: 5. This CDR3 has 16 residues. CDR3 in DNA: TGCGCCAGCAGCCAAGGACAGGGGAGGAGTAATGAAAAACTGTTTTTT. This translates into CASSQGQGRSNEKLFF.

This clonotype came up a few times. The V and J genes are TRBV12-3 or TRBV12-4 and TRBJ1-4, with D hard to call. The CDR3 length is 15 residues. Deletions cut 5 bases from V and 5 bases from J, with 15 bases between. CDR3 protein: CASSSSSRVNEKLFF. DNA of the CDR3: TGTGCCAGCAGTAGTAGTTCTAGGGTGAATGAAAAACTGTTTTTT.

This chain connects TRBV7-9 to TRBJ2-1; 10 positions agree with TRBD1. The length of the CDR3 is 16 residues. Per the germline V gene, CDR1 is SEHNR and CDR2 is FQNEAQ (reference sequence). Germline trimming cut 5 bases from V and 9 bases from J; bases unmatched to any gene: 13. The DNA for the CDR3 is TGTGCCAGCAGCCAATCCGGGACAGGGGTGTCTCTTGAGCAGTTCTTC. Its translation is CASSQSGTGVSLEQFF.

This clonotype was picked up one time. The chain joins TRBV6-2 or TRBV6-3 to TRBJ1-2; D gene ambiguous. From germline, CDR1 is MNHEY and CDR2 SVGEGT. Deletions cut 7 bases from V and 4 bases from J, with 13 bases between. This CDR3 region has 13 residues. The CDR3 sequence is CASTDVGSYGYTF. CDR3 sequence (DNA): TGTGCCAGCACCGACGTGGGAAGCTATGGCTACACCTTC.

The chain carries TRBV6-2 or TRBV6-3 and TRBJ2-1; TRBD2 matches 9 bases. Germline CDR1 MNHEY, CDR2 SVGEGT. This CDR3 is built from 17 residues. J was trimmed by 8 bases and V by 4 bases; bases with no gene match: 15. The DNA of the CDR3 is TGTGCCAGCAGTTCCAACCCCGTGGGTAGCGGGAGCCATGAGCAGTTCTTC. Translation: CASSSNPVGSGSHEQFF.

The chain couples TRBV20-1 to TRBJ2-3; tentatively, D is TRBD1 (7 bases). In germline, CDR1 is DFQATT, CDR2 SNEGSKA (reference sequence). The CDR3 is made up of 15 amino acids. V was cut by 3 bases and J by 1 base, with 14 bases left in between. As DNA, the CDR3 is TGCAGTGCTAGTAAACCCAGGGGGGGCACAGATACGCAGTATTTT. It yields the protein CSASKPRGGTDTQYF.

In its sample, this clonotype was seen a few times. V is TRBV10-3 and J is TRBJ2-5; TRBD2 matches at 7 bases. V dropped 3 bases and J dropped 9; count of bases not matched to a gene: 10. CDR3 size: 14 residues. CDR1 is ENHRY, CDR2 SYGVKD, per germline. The chain's CDR3 is CAISEPGGQGAQYF. The DNA for the CDR3 is TGTGCCATCAGTGAACCGGGAGGACAAGGGGCCCAGTACTTC.

V is TRBV7-9 and J is TRBJ2-1; D possibly matches TRBD1 or TRBD2 (7 bases each). CDR1 and CDR2 from the germline V gene are SEHNR and FQNEAQ (reference sequence). The length of the CDR3 is 14 residues. With 10 bases removed from V and 3 bases from J, the gap between germline ends came to 16 bases. This chain's CDR3 is CATTPGGGYNEQFF. The CDR3 DNA reads TGTGCCACGACACCAGGGGGGGGCTACAATGAGCAGTTCTTC.

This clonotype was picked up one time. J is TRBJ2-7 and V is TRBV6-6, with 7 nucleotides matching TRBD1. This CDR3 is 14 amino acids long. V trimming: 7 bases; J trimming: 1 base; junction bases outside the gene matches: 7. The V gene's germline CDR1 is MNHNY and CDR2 SVGAGI (reference sequence). CDR3 in DNA: TGTGCCAGCACCCCCTCGGGACAGTCCTACGAGCAGTACTTC. Its protein product is CASTPSGQSYEQYF.

The chain combines TRBV29-1 with TRBJ2-1, with no clear D. Trimming cost V 7 bases and J 4 bases, with 20 bases left between them. Looked up from germline, CDR1 is SQVTM and CDR2 is ANQGSEA. This CDR3 is built from 15 residues. This CDR3 reads CSARKDENPYNEQFF. The CDR3 DNA reads TGCAGCGCCCGGAAGGACGAAAACCCATACAATGAGCAGTTCTTC.

The genes are TRBV4-1 and TRBJ1-1; tentative D call: TRBD1 (5 bases). The V end was cut by 3 bases, the J end by 5 bases, with 16 bases between. Germline V gives CDR1 MGHRA, CDR2 YSYEKL. The CDR3 runs to 15 residues. CDR3 DNA sequence: TGCGCCAGCAGCCAGCCGGGACGGAGAAAGACTGAAGCTTTCTTT. Translated: CASSQPGRRKTEAFF.

V is TRBV6-1 and J is TRBJ2-7; D is unresolved. V was trimmed by 6 bases and J by 5 bases, leaving 20 bases between them. Germline-derived CDR1 and CDR2 are MNHNS and SASEGT. The CDR3 sequence is 15 residues long. The CDR3 bases are TGTGCCAGCAGGGCCGCAGCTGGGTCGTCTGACGAGCAGTACTTC. It is translated as CASRAAAGSSDEQYF.

This chain uses TRBV27 with TRBJ2-3; weak D call: TRBD2 (6 bases). The CDR3 sequence is 16 residues long. Deletions cut 2 bases from V and 2 bases from J, with 14 bases between. The germline V gene encodes CDR1 MNHEY and CDR2 SMNVEV (reference sequence). The CDR3 DNA reads TGTGCCAGCAGTTTAATGGCGGGGCCACCCACAGATACGCAGTATTTT. This gives the protein CASSLMAGPPTDTQYF.

V gene TRBV12-5 combines with J gene TRBJ2-3; 10 bases match TRBD1. Germline V gives CDR1 LGHNT, CDR2 FRNRAP. V trimming: 4 bases; J trimming: 5 bases; junction bases outside the gene matches: 12. This CDR3 region has 17 residues. The CDR3 DNA is TGTGCTAGTGGTTCTGGTTGGGACAGGGGTTTTGAAGATACGCAGTATTTT. Translation: CASGSGWDRGFEDTQYF.

This clonotype has a handful of counts. The rearrangement links TRBV5-1 to TRBJ2-1; 13 bases match TRBD2. Per the germline V gene, CDR1 is SGHRS and CDR2 is YFSETQ. The CDR3 sequence is 17 residues long. V dropped 4 bases and J dropped 0; count of bases not matched to a gene: 4. This CDR3 is CASSPGTSGISYNEQFF. CDR3 coding DNA: TGCGCCAGCAGCCCCGGGACTAGCGGGATCTCCTACAATGAGCAGTTCTTC.

This sequence joins TRBV4-2 and TRBJ2-1, with D tentatively TRBD1 (9 bases). The length of the CDR3 is 19 residues. Germline V lookup: CDR1 LGHNA, CDR2 YNFKEQ. The ends were cut back, 5 bases at V and 8 bases at J, with 31 bases in the middle. The CDR3 sequence is CASSYWTGATSVRSYEQFF. The DNA for the CDR3 is TGTGCCAGCAGCTACTGGACAGGGGCGACTAGCGTTCGATCATATGAGCAGTTCTTC.

The chain has TRBV27 and TRBJ2-7, with 13 bases that match TRBD2. Losses at the gene ends were 5 bases for V and 1 base for J; bases not matched to a gene: 20. This CDR3 region has 21 residues. CDR1 MNHEY and CDR2 SMNVEV come from the germline V gene (reference sequence). CDR3 nucleotide sequence: TGTGCCAGCAGTCCCTCATCCAGAGGACTAGCGGGAGTTCTCTGGTCCTACGAGCAGTACTTC. It translates to CASSPSSRGLAGVLWSYEQYF.

To note about this clonotype: This may come from a read error, since a much larger clone is one base off. The chain recombines TRBV29-1 with TRBJ2-1; D not certain. Germline V lookup: CDR1 SQVTM, CDR2 ANQGSEA. This CDR3 comprises 15 residues. The germline V and J ends were trimmed by 0 bases and 3 bases, with 12 bases remaining between them. The chain's CDR3 is CSVEEIQSNYNEQFF. CDR3 DNA sequence: TGCAGCGTTGAAGAGATCCAATCAAACTACAATGAGCAGTTCTTC.

This clonotype was detected ten times or more. The rearrangement joins TRBV4-1 to TRBJ2-1, with D possibly being TRBD1 or TRBD2 (5 bases each). The CDR3 extends over 15 amino acids. Germline V gene data show CDR1 as MGHRA and CDR2 as YSYEKL. V shed 0 bases and J shed 7 bases, with 13 bases lying between them. The CDR3 DNA reads TGCGCCAGCAGCCAAGAAATGGGTGGGGGTAATGAGCAGTTCTTC. Encoded protein: CASSQEMGGGNEQFF.

This clonotype was observed a handful of times. V and J are TRBV14 and TRBJ1-6, with TRBD1 identical over 7 bases. Germline V gives CDR1 SGHDN, CDR2 FVKESK. The trim removed 3 bases at V and 8 bases at J, leaving 4 bases unmatched. The CDR3 length is 14 residues. CDR3 DNA: TGTGCCAGCAGCCAGACAGGGCGGTATTCACCCCTCCACTTT. This sequence encodes CASSQTGRYSPLHF.

The chain combines TRBV6-4 with TRBJ2-7; 7 bases fit TRBD2. This CDR3 has 12 residues. Germline V CDR1 and CDR2: MRHNA, SNTAGT. After removal of 7 bases from V and 5 bases from J, the junction contained 5 bases not matched to a gene. The CDR3 DNA sequence: TGTGCCAGCACCCGGACTAGAAACGAGCAGTACTTC. Translating gives CASTRTRNEQYF.

About this clonotype itself: Mismatch with germline at one junction end may stem from a read error. The chain couples TRBV4-3 to TRBJ1-3; D ambiguous. The CDR3 extends over 16 amino acids. CDR1 is LGHNA, CDR2 YSLEER, per germline. The CDR3 coding sequence is TGCGCCAGCAGCCAAGATGAGTACTCAACTGGAAACACCGTATATTTT. It translates to CASSQDEYSTGNTVYF.

The rearrangement uses TRBV5-6 and TRBJ2-3, with 9 bases matching TRBD1. This CDR3 spans 15 amino acids. Per the germline V gene, CDR1 is SGHDT and CDR2 is YYEEEE. With 4 bases clipped from V and 4 bases from J, the junction kept 7 bases outside the gene matches. The CDR3 loop is CASSPPGQGSDTQYF. In nucleotides, the CDR3 is TGTGCCAGCAGCCCCCCGGGACAGGGCTCAGATACGCAGTATTTT.

This clonotype came up a few times. CDR3 protein: CASRVGNQPQHF. The DNA for the CDR3 is TGTGCCAGCCGGGTTGGTAATCAGCCCCAGCATTTT. The chain has TRBV6-2 or TRBV6-3 and TRBJ1-5; D uncertain. Trimming took 8 bases from V and 4 from J, leaving 9 bases between them. Germline CDR1 reads MNHEY; CDR2 reads SVGEGT. This CDR3 is built from 12 residues.

This chain uses TRBV3-1 with TRBJ1-1; D gene uncertain. The CDR3 is made up of 16 amino acids. V was trimmed by 1 base and J by 1 base, leaving 13 bases between them. The V gene's germline CDR1 is LGHDT and CDR2 YNNKEL (reference sequence). DNA of the CDR3: TGTGCCAGCAGCCAAGCGTTCGGACGGAGGAACACTGAAGCTTTCTTT. This codes for CASSQAFGRRNTEAFF.

The chain uses TRBV27 and TRBJ2-7; no clear D gene. The CDR3 runs to 14 residues. Trimming cost V 5 bases and J 6 bases, with 17 bases left between them. Germline CDR1 and CDR2: MNHEY and SMNVEV (reference sequence). The CDR3 loop reads CASSPELASREQYF. CDR3 nucleotides: TGTGCCAGCAGTCCCGAACTCGCCAGTCGCGAGCAGTACTTC.

The rearrangement uses TRBV20-1 and TRBJ2-3; 10 positions match TRBD2. CDR1 and CDR2 from the germline V gene are DFQATT and SNEGSKA (reference sequence). The CDR3 runs 18 residues. With V trimmed by 1 base and J by 10 bases, 20 bases remained unmatched. CDR3 loop: CSARVTGASASGRGAQYF. CDR3 coding DNA: TGCAGTGCTAGAGTAACCGGTGCTTCGGCTAGCGGGAGAGGTGCGCAGTATTTT.